The clone carrying this T cell receptor (beta chain) showed up just a few times. Its antigen is undetermined. The record originates from a study of T cells in Graves' hyperthyroidism and ophthalmopathy. Study observations and caveats: Most clonotypes expanded in the thyroid (above 0.001) were also present in blood. Ophthalmopathy was identified by the model a median around 6.3 months ahead of onset.

The study enrolled patients aged 18 to 65 with newly diagnosed hyperthyroidism of under 2 months' duration. The diagnostic basis comprised clinical symptoms, serum thyroxine and TRAb, thyroid ultrasound and orbital computed tomography. After removal of 1 base from V and 9 bases from J, the junction contained 10 bases not matched to a gene. Germline V gene data show CDR1 as SGHNT and CDR2 as YYREEE (reference sequence). The CDR3 covers 16 residues. The investigators amplified TCR beta CDR3 regions from RNA transcripts. The TCR CDR3 first-round RT-PCR relied on the HTBI primer set. TCRdb re-analysed the multiplex PCR reads in MiXCR, keeping a single row per CDR3 protein. This repertoire shows some 560,000 distinct CDR3 sequences, around 15% found once; its top ten account for about 15%.

The sample consisted of blood. V gene TRBV5-4 combines with J gene TRBJ2-1; TRBD2 matches 10 bases. The sequence derives from a middle-aged woman with Graves' hyperthyroidism. The CDR3: CASSLPPSGSSGEQFF. In DNA form, the CDR3 reads TGTGCCAGCAGCTTGCCCCCTAGCGGGAGTAGCGGTGAGCAGTTCTTC. Supplemented by reference TRBV5-4 and TRBJ2-1, the full variable domain reads ETGVTQSPTHLIKTRGQQVTLRCSSQSGHNTVSWYQQALGQGPQFIFQYYREEENGRGNFPPRFSGLQFPNYSSELNVNALELDDSALYLCASSLPPSGSSGEQFFGPGTRLTVL.